These 14 T cell receptor beta chains came from one sample sequenced in a study of blood T cell repertoires in COVID-19 (dated by TCRdb to about 2020). Library preparation employed the immunoSEQ multiplex PCR assay. The source is immuneACCESS, and TCRdb retained only in-frame sequences with V and J called. Part of the clones is not carried over; for the studies checked, unresolved V genes explain less than half of this, and the remainder is unexplained. In all, the sample holds about 160,000 clones, and more than 70% of those were seen once. About 10% of the sample belongs to the ten largest clones. The sample taken for sequencing was peripheral blood. Receptor source: a woman over 75 with active or convalescent COVID-19.

V is TRBV5-1 and J is TRBJ2-7; D unclear. This CDR3 has 15 residues. Germline-derived CDR1 and CDR2 are SGHRS and YFSETQ. Trimming pared 4 bases from V and 0 bases from J, leaving 14 bases between. The CDR3: CASSPWAESSYEQYF. CDR3 nucleotides: TGCGCCAGCAGCCCATGGGCTGAGAGCTCCTACGAGCAGTACTTC. The full variable domain, in which reference TRBV5-1 and TRBJ2-7 provide the parts outside the CDR3, is KAGVTQTPRYLIKTRGQQVTLSCSPISGHRSVSWYQQTPGQGLQFLFEYFSETQRNKGNFPGRFSGRQFSNSRSEMNVSTLELGDSALYLCASSPWAESSYEQYFGPGTRLTVT.

In DNA, the CDR3 is TGTGCCAGCAGGAGAGGACAGGGGAATTCGGCTAAGCAGTACTTC. This sequence encodes CASRRGQGNSAKQYF. The chain couples TRBV25-1 to TRBJ2-7; 9 bases match TRBD1. CDR3 size: 15 residues. The junction had 14 bases not matched to a gene; V was cut back by 6 bases and J by 8 bases. Germline lookup yields CDR1 MGHDK and CDR2 SYGVNS.

V is TRBV15 and J is TRBJ2-2; D is undetermined. CDR3 size: 15 residues. V lost 1 base to trimming and J lost 1 base, with 7 bases between them. Per the germline V gene, CDR1 is LNHNV and CDR2 is YYDKDF (reference sequence). The DNA for the CDR3 is TGTGCCACCAGCAGAGGAGGCCAGAACACCGGGGAGCTGTTTTTT. Its protein is CATSRGGQNTGELFF.

This chain connects TRBV21-1 to TRBJ2-2; the table's D call, TRBD2, has no DNA check behind it. TRBV21-1 is a pseudogene segment. The CDR3 sequence is 21 residues long. In nucleotides, the CDR3 is TGTGCCAGCAGCACGGCACGGACTAGCGGGAGGGAGCACTCGAACACCGGGGAGCTGTTTTTT. It specifies CASSTARTSGREHSNTGELFF.

The chain is built from TRBV28 and TRBJ2-5; 10 bases map to TRBD1. V was clipped by 5 bases and J by 4 bases; unmatched bases: 7. CDR1 and CDR2 (germline): MDHEN, SYDVKM. The CDR3 runs to 15 residues. The CDR3 is CASSDPGQGRETQYF. DNA of the CDR3: TGTGCCAGCAGTGACCCGGGACAGGGGCGAGAGACCCAGTACTTC.

The chain combines TRBV5-4 with TRBJ2-7, with 10 nucleotides matching TRBD2. The CDR3 spans 15 residues. CDR1 and CDR2 from the germline V gene are SGHNT and YYREEE (reference sequence). Trimming removed 2 bases from V and 2 bases from J; junction bases left unmatched: 4. CDR3 amino acids: CASSFGLAETYEQYF. The CDR3 region has the DNA TGTGCCAGCAGCTTTGGACTAGCGGAAACCTACGAGCAGTACTTC.

The chain joins TRBV9 to TRBJ2-7; D is perhaps TRBD2 (6 bases). This CDR3 has 13 residues. V lost 5 bases and J lost 1, with 10 bases in between. CDR1 and CDR2 from the germline V gene are SGDLS and YYNGEE. CDR3 residues: CASSRDFSYEQYF. CDR3 coding DNA: TGTGCCAGCAGTCGGGACTTTTCCTACGAGCAGTACTTC.

The chain carries TRBV5-1 and TRBJ1-5; D is undetermined. Germline CDR1 is SGHRS and CDR2 is YFSETQ. This CDR3 contains 15 residues. Trimming cost V 0 bases and J 3 bases, with 10 bases left between them. This CDR3 reads CASSLEGSNNQPQHF. In nucleotides, the CDR3 is TGCGCCAGCAGCTTGGAAGGGAGCAACAATCAGCCCCAGCATTTT.

The chain joins TRBV27 to TRBJ1-3; 7 positions match TRBD1. Germline V gene data show CDR1 as MNHEY and CDR2 as SMNVEV (reference sequence). The CDR3 sequence is 14 residues long. The trim removed 5 bases at V and 2 bases at J, leaving 3 bases unmatched. CDR3 sequence: CASSMTGTGNTIYF. For the CDR3, the DNA is TGTGCCAGCAGTATGACAGGGACTGGAAACACCATATATTTT.

This clone was seen once. CDR3 residues: CASRLTGVNYNEQFF. CDR3 bases: TGCGCCAGCAGACTCACGGGAGTCAACTACAATGAGCAGTTCTTC. The chain carries TRBV5-1 and TRBJ2-1; perhaps TRBD2 as D (6 bases). Germline CDR1 and CDR2: SGHRS and YFSETQ. The CDR3 has 15 amino acids. The V end was cut by 5 bases, the J end by 3 bases, with 15 bases between.

The genes are TRBV7-2 and TRBJ2-7, with 9 bases fitting TRBD2. This CDR3 comprises 14 residues. CDR1 and CDR2 from the germline V gene are SGHTA and FQGNSA. Unmatched junction bases numbered 8, after V lost 5 bases and J lost 6 bases. The CDR3 sequence is CASSTGLAFSEQYF. Written as DNA, the CDR3 is TGTGCCAGCAGCACCGGACTAGCGTTCAGCGAGCAGTACTTC. Filled out from reference TRBV7-2 and TRBJ2-7, the complete variable domain reads GAGVSQSPSNKVTEKGKDVELRCDPISGHTALYWYRQSLGQGLEFLIYFQGNSAPDKSGLPSDRFSAERTGGSVSTLTIQRTQQEDSAVYLCASSTGLAFSEQYFGPGTRLTVT.

This clone occurred a few times. V is TRBV7-8 and J is TRBJ1-1; 11 nucleotides line up with TRBD1. Looked up from germline, CDR1 is SGHVS and CDR2 is FQNEAQ. This CDR3 spans 16 amino acids. Trimming took 4 bases from V and 2 from J; bases not matched to a gene: 6. The CDR3 nucleotides are TGTGCCAGCAGCTCGGACAGGGGGCGAGAAAACACTGAAGCTTTCTTT. Its protein product is CASSSDRGRENTEAFF. Together with reference TRBV7-8 and TRBJ1-1, the CDR3 gives the full variable domain: GAGVSQSPRYKVAKRGQDVALRCDPISGHVSLFWYQQALGQGPEFLTYFQNEAQLDKSGLPSDRFFAERPEGSVSTLKIQRTQQEDSAVYLCASSSDRGRENTEAFFGQGTRLTVV.

The chain employs TRBV2 and TRBJ1-5, with 7 nucleotides matching TRBD1. CDR3 size: 17 residues. Trimming removed 7 bases from V and 3 bases from J; junction bases left unmatched: 15. In germline, CDR1 is SNHLY, CDR2 FYNNEI. The CDR3 bases are TGTGCCAGCAAATATGGACAGGTAGAAGGGGACAATCAGCCCCAGCATTTT. Translation gives CASKYGQVEGDNQPQHF.

Written as DNA, the CDR3 is TGTGCCAGCAGCTTGGGGACAGCTTCCTACGAGCAGTACTTC. Its translation: CASSLGTASYEQYF. The gene calls are TRBV7-9 and TRBJ2-7, with 7 positions matching TRBD1. Trimming at V came to 3 bases and at J to 1 base, leaving 3 bases not matched to a gene. The CDR3 consists of 14 residues. Germline lookup yields CDR1 SEHNR and CDR2 FQNEAQ (reference sequence).